Listed below are T cell receptor beta chains from one sample, sequenced in a study of CD4 T cells in relation to SARS-CoV-2 and coronaviruses. These receptors have no identified antigens. Method: immunoSEQ multiplex PCR; TCRdb's copy keeps in-frame clones and lacks some. The sample shows about 17,000 clones, roughly 87% of them seen only once. Sequencing was carried out using CD4+ T cells from PBMCs, cultured in vitro. These receptor sequences come from a human donor in good health. Both conserved end residues are part of each CDR3. D genes are given only for firm matches. Only some rows state a clone size, as once, few, many or a class for expanded clones.

>TRBJ2-1|TRBV11-2|.|.
CASNPDRIYNEQFF
TGTGCCAGCAACCCAGACAGGATCTACAATGAGCAGTTCTTC
>TRBJ2-4|TRBV19|.|.
CASSTDGAKNIQYF
TGTGCCAGTTCGACGGACGGGGCCAAAAACATTCAGTACTTC
>TRBJ2-1|TRBV3-1/TRBV3-2|.|TRBD2
CASSRGTSSHNEQFF
TGTGCCAGCAGCCGAGGGACTAGCTCTCACAATGAGCAGTTCTTC
>TRBJ1-2|TRBV28|once|.
CASSLSSGYTF
TGTGCCAGCAGTCTTAGTAGCGGCTACACCTTC
>TRBJ2-7|TRBV9|.|TRBD2
CASSVGRTRGAYEQYF
TGTGCCAGCAGCGTAGGACGGACTAGAGGGGCGTACGAGCAGTACTTC
>TRBJ1-1|TRBV5-3|.|.
CARSRRDGRNTEAFF
TGTGCCAGAAGCAGACGGGACGGTCGAAACACTGAAGCTTTCTTT
>TRBJ2-1|TRBV10-3|.|TRBD2
CAISESLAGENEQFF
TGTGCCATCAGTGAGTCGTTAGCGGGAGAGAATGAGCAGTTCTTC
>TRBJ1-1|TRBV7-3|once|.
CASSPSTGSEAFF
TGTGCCAGCAGCCCATCTACAGGGTCTGAAGCTTTCTTT
>TRBJ2-5|TRBV9|.|.
CASSVGGRYQETQYF
TGTGCCAGCAGCGTAGGGGGCCGGTACCAAGAGACCCAGTACTTC
>TRBJ2-7|TRBV7-2|.|.
CASSSQEGHSYEQYF
TGTGCCAGCAGCTCCCAAGAGGGGCACTCCTACGAGCAGTACTTC
>TRBJ2-5|TRBV7-7|.|TRBD2
CASSLGGLETETQYF
TGTGCCAGCAGCTTAGGAGGACTAGAAACGGAGACCCAGTACTTC
>TRBJ2-1|TRBV19|.|TRBD2
CASAGLAVYNEQFF
TGTGCCAGCGCGGGACTAGCGGTCTACAATGAGCAGTTCTTC
>TRBJ2-4|TRBV4-1|.|.
CASSQDDFLAKNIQYF
TGCGCCAGCAGCCAAGATGACTTCCTAGCCAAAAACATTCAGTACTTC
>TRBJ2-7|TRBV4-3|.|.
CASSQDPTTASYEQYF
TGCGCCAGCAGCCAAGATCCTACGACTGCCTCCTACGAGCAGTACTTC
>TRBJ1-2|TRBV27|few|.
CASRPPGSNYGYTF
TGTGCCAGCAGGCCCCCTGGGTCTAACTATGGCTACACCTTC
>TRBJ2-1|TRBV5-4|.|TRBD2
CASSVQGSSGAVEQFF
TGTGCCAGCAGCGTTCAGGGTAGTAGCGGGGCGGTTGAGCAGTTCTTC
>TRBJ1-4|TRBV7-9|.|TRBD1
CASRRGQVINEKLFF
TGTGCCAGCAGACGTGGACAGGTGATAAATGAAAAACTGTTTTTT
>TRBJ1-5|TRBV5-5|.|.
CASSSRADQPQHF
TGTGCCAGCAGCTCCAGGGCCGATCAGCCCCAGCATTTT
>TRBJ2-7|TRBV7-8|.|TRBD1
CASSARQGGGYEQYF
TGTGCCAGCAGCGCTCGACAGGGGGGTGGGTACGAGCAGTACTTC
>TRBJ1-4|TRBV20-1|.|.
CSASVGVKLFF
TGCAGTGCAAGTGTGGGGGTGAAACTGTTTTTT
>TRBJ2-5|TRBV5-1|.|.
CASSLGPGERGETQYF
TGCGCCAGCAGCTTGGGTCCCGGGGAAAGGGGAGAGACCCAGTACTTC
>TRBJ1-2|TRBV6-5|.|.
CASSRTSRGYGYTF
TGTGCCAGCAGTCGGACCTCTAGGGGCTATGGCTACACCTTC
>TRBJ2-6|TRBV29-1|.|TRBD2
CSVSGDSGANVLTF
TGCAGCGTTAGCGGGGACTCTGGGGCCAACGTCCTGACTTTC
>TRBJ1-5|TRBV10-2|.|.
CASSGGVHNQPQHF
TGCGCCAGCAGCGGGGGCGTCCACAATCAGCCCCAGCATTTT
>TRBJ2-2|TRBV9|.|.
CASSVRSNTGELFF
TGTGCCAGCAGCGTAAGGTCGAACACCGGGGAGCTGTTTTTT
>TRBJ2-2|TRBV5-3|.|TRBD2
CARGLAGEGGELFF
TGTGCCAGGGGACTAGCGGGGGAGGGCGGGGAGCTGTTTTTT
>TRBJ2-1|TRBV6-1|few|.
CASSERLAAMREQFF
TGTGCCAGCAGTGAAAGGTTAGCAGCGATGCGTGAGCAGTTCTTC
>TRBJ1-1|TRBV9|.|.
CASSVAGGRIIF
TGTGCCAGCAGCGTAGCTGGGGGACGGATAATATTT
>TRBJ1-2|TRBV6-5|few|.
CASTMGGAVNYGYTF
TGTGCCAGCACCATGGGGGGGGCGGTGAACTATGGCTACACCTTC
>TRBJ2-7|TRBV2|.|TRBD1
CASTRDRGSYEQYF
TGTGCCAGCACCCGGGACAGAGGGAGTTACGAGCAGTACTTC
>TRBJ2-5|TRBV19|.|TRBD2
CASSLWSGGAGETQYF
TGTGCCAGTAGCCTCTGGAGCGGGGGGGCCGGAGAGACCCAGTACTTC
>TRBJ2-5|TRBV18|.|.
CASSPRDSLQETQYF
TGTGCCAGCTCACCCCGGGACTCTCTACAAGAGACCCAGTACTTC
>TRBJ1-2|TRBV5-5|.|.
CASSLRGGAGYGYTF
TGTGCCAGCAGCTTGAGGGGGGGCGCGGGGTATGGCTACACCTTC
>TRBJ2-7|TRBV7-3|.|TRBD2
CASSRGLAGERDEQYF
TGTGCCAGCAGCCGCGGACTAGCGGGAGAAAGGGACGAGCAGTACTTC
>TRBJ2-7|TRBV27|.|.
CASSSGRYEQYF
TGTGCCAGCAGTTCAGGGAGGTACGAGCAGTACTTC
>TRBJ2-2|TRBV27|.|.
CASSFLTGELFF
TGTGCCAGCAGTTTTCTCACCGGGGAGCTGTTTTTT
>TRBJ1-1|TRBV30|.|TRBD1
CAWAGGLTEAFF
TGTGCCTGGGCAGGGGGCTTAACTGAAGCTTTCTTT
>TRBJ2-7|TRBV6-2/TRBV6-3|.|TRBD2
CASSSHSGGSYEQYF
TGTGCCAGCAGTTCCCATAGCGGGGGGTCCTACGAGCAGTACTTC
>TRBJ1-5|TRBV7-2|.|TRBD1
CASSSTGGLQPQHF
TGTGCCAGCAGTTCTACAGGGGGCCTACAGCCCCAGCATTTT
>TRBJ2-3|TRBV7-8|.|.
CASSLAGGTTDTQYF
TGTGCCAGCAGCTTAGCGGGCGGGACGACAGATACGCAGTATTTT
>TRBJ1-2|TRBV7-3|few|TRBD1
CASSFNRGDGYTF
TGTGCCAGCAGCTTTAACAGGGGGGACGGCTACACCTTC